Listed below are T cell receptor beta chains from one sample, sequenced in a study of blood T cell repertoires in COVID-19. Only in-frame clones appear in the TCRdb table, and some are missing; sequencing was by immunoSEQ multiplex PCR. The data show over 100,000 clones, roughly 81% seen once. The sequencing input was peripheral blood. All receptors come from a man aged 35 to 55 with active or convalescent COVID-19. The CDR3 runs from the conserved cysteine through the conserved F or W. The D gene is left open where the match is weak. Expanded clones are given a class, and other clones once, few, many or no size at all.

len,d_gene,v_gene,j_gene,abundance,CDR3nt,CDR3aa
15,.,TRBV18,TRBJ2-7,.,TGTGCCAGCTCACCCCGACAGATAAGCTCCTACGAGCAGTACTTC,CASSPRQISSYEQYF
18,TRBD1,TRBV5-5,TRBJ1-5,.,TGTGCCAGCAGCCTCGGGACAGGGGGCGGATTGAGCAATCAGCCCCAGCATTTT,CASSLGTGGGLSNQPQHF
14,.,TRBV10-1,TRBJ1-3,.,TGCGCCAGCAGTGAAGGGGGCTCTGGAAACACCATATATTTT,CASSEGGSGNTIYF
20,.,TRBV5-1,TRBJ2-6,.,TGCGCCAGCAGCTTCCAGACAGGCCTACAGGTGAGGTCTGGGGCCAACGTCCTGACTTTC,CASSFQTGLQVRSGANVLTF
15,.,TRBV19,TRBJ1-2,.,TGTGCCAGTAGCTTGGGTCAGGGGTCTTCCTATGGCTACACCTTC,CASSLGQGSSYGYTF
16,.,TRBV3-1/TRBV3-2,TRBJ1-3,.,TGTGCCAGCAGCCTTACAGGGATCGGCTCTGGAAACACCATATATTTT,CASSLTGIGSGNTIYF
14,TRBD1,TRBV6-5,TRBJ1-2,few,TGTGCCAGCAGTTACGCAGGGGGCGCAGGTGGCTACACCTTC,CASSYAGGAGGYTF
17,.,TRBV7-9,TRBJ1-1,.,TGTGCCAGCAGCTCCTTTAGCCCTGCCGCGTTAGGTACTGAAGCTTTCTTT,CASSSFSPAALGTEAFF
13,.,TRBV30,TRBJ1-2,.,TGTGCCTGGACTGAGGGAGGTCGGTATGGCTACACCTTC,CAWTEGGRYGYTF
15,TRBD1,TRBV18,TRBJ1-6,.,TGTGCCAGCTCCTCTGTGACAGGGCAAAATTCACCCCTCCACTTT,CASSSVTGQNSPLHF
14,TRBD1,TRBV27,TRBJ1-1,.,TGTGCCAGCAGGGGGGACAGATTTAACACTGAAGCTTTCTTT,CASRGDRFNTEAFF
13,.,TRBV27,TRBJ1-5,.,TGTGCCAGCAGGAGGAGGGACCTTGGGCCCCAGCATTTT,CASRRRDLGPQHF
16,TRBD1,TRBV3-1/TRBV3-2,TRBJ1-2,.,TGTGCCAGCAGCCTAAGGACAGGGGGCTCGGACTATGGCTACACCTTC,CASSLRTGGSDYGYTF
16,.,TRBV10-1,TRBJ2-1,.,TGCGCCAGCACCGCATTGAGAGGCGCCAATTTCAATGAGCAGTTCTTC,CASTALRGANFNEQFF
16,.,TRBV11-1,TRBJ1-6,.,TGTGCCAGCAGCCTGACAGACAGCTCCTATAATTCACCCCTCCACTTT,CASSLTDSSYNSPLHF
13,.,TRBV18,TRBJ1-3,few,TGTGCCAGCTCACGTCGGTCTGGAAACACCATATATTTT,CASSRRSGNTIYF
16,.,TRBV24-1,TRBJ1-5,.,TGTGCCACCAGTGGTTCCTCACAGACTAGCAATCAGCCCCAGCATTTT,CATSGSSQTSNQPQHF
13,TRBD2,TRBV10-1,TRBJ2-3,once,TGCGCCAGCAGCAGCGGGGGGGCCTCTACGCAGTATTTT,CASSSGGASTQYF
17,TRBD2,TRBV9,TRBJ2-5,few,TGTGCCAGCAGCGGGATAACTAGCGGGGGGCTCGGAGAGACCCAGTACTTC,CASSGITSGGLGETQYF
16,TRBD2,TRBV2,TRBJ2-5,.,TGTGCCAGCAGTCGGACTAGCGGTAATTCGCAAGAGACCCAGTACTTC,CASSRTSGNSQETQYF
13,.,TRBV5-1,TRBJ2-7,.,TGCGCCAGCAGCTCTATCAGGGGCTACGAGCAGTACTTC,CASSSIRGYEQYF
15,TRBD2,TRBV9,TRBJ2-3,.,TGTGCCAGCAGCCATGGGACTAGTTTGACAGATACGCAGTATTTT,CASSHGTSLTDTQYF
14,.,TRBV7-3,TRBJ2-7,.,TGTGCCAGCAGCTTAATGAGCGGGTCCTACGAGCAGTACTTC,CASSLMSGSYEQYF
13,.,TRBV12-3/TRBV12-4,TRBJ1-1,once,TGTGCCAGCACCATGAGGTCCGGAGATGAAGCTTTCTTT,CASTMRSGDEAFF
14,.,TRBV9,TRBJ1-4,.,TGTGCCAGCAGCGTAGGAGGTGGTTATGAAAAACTGTTTTTT,CASSVGGGYEKLFF
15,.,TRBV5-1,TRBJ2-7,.,TGCGCCAGCAGCTTGGTCCGGGACTCAGCCTACGAGCAGTACTTC,CASSLVRDSAYEQYF
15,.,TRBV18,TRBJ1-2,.,TGTGCCAGCTCACCAGCGACAGATCCTAACTATGGCTACACCTTC,CASSPATDPNYGYTF
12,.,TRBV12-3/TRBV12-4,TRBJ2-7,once,TGTGCCAGCAGTACAACAGGGTTTGAGCAGTACTTC,CASSTTGFEQYF
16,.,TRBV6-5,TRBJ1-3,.,TGTGCCAGCAGTTACTCGACCGTGGGGCCTGGAAACACCATATATTTT,CASSYSTVGPGNTIYF
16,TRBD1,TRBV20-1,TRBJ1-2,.,TGCAGTGCGAGTCTCCCCTCGACAGGGACAAACTATGGCTACACCTTC,CSASLPSTGTNYGYTF
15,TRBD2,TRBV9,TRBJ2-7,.,TGTGCCAGCAGTGTTAGCGGGGGGCTCTCCTACGAGCAGTACTTC,CASSVSGGLSYEQYF
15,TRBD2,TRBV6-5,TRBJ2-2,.,TGTGCCAGCAGCCAGACTAGCGGGGGCACCGGGGAGCTGTTTTTT,CASSQTSGGTGELFF
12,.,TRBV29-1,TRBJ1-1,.,TGCAGCGTTGTCCCCGGGAACACTGAAGCTTTCTTT,CSVVPGNTEAFF
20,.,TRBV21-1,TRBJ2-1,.,TGTGCCAGCAGCAACGCCCCTCTCCGCGGGGGACAGGGATTTTTCAATGAGCAGTTCTTC,CASSNAPLRGGQGFFNEQFF
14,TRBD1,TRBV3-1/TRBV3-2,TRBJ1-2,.,TGTGCCAGCAGCCTATCCCGGGACAGCTATGGCTACACCTTC,CASSLSRDSYGYTF
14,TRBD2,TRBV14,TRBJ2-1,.,TGTGCCAGCAGTCAGGGACTAGCGGGGGGCGGGCAGTTCTTC,CASSQGLAGGGQFF
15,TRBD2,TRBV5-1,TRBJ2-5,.,TGCGCCAGCAGACAGCGGGGGGGCTTGGAAGAGACCCAGTACTTC,CASRQRGGLEETQYF
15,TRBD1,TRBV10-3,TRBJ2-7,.,TGTGCCATCAGTGATAAGGGACAGGGGACCTACGAGCAGTACTTC,CAISDKGQGTYEQYF
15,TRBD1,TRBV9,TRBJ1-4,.,TGTGCCAGCAGCGTTGGGGACAGGGGAAATGAAAAACTGTTTTTT,CASSVGDRGNEKLFF
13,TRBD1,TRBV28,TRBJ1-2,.,TGTGCCAGCAGTTTGGGACAGGCGTATGGCTACACCTTC,CASSLGQAYGYTF
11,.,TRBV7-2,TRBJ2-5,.,TGTGCCAGCAGCTTGGCAGAGACCCAGTACTTC,CASSLAETQYF
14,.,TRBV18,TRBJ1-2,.,TGTGCCAGCTCACCGGAAGGGAGCAACTATGGCTACACCTTC,CASSPEGSNYGYTF
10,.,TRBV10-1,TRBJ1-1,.,TGCGCCACGCCCCACAGGCGGGCTTTCTTT,CATPHRRAFF
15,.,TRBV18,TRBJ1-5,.,TGTGCCAGCTCACCACTACAGGGTAGGAATCAGCCCCAGCATTTT,CASSPLQGRNQPQHF
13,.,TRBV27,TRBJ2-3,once,TGTGCCAGCAGTTTATGGTCCGGGGATACGCAGTATTTT,CASSLWSGDTQYF
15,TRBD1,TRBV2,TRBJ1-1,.,TGTGCCAGCAGTTTACGCGGGACAGGTAACACTGAAGCTTTCTTT,CASSLRGTGNTEAFF
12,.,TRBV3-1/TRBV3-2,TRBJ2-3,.,TGTGCCAGCAGCCAGGAGGGAAATACGCAGTATTTT,CASSQEGNTQYF
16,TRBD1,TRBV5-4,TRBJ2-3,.,TGTGCCTCCTACACACTCCAGGGGGCGCCGGGAGATACGCAGTATTTT,CASYTLQGAPGDTQYF
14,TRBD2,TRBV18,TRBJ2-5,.,TGTGCCAGCTCATCAGAGCCGGCGGGGGGGACCCAGTACTTC,CASSSEPAGGTQYF
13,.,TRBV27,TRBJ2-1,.,TGTGCCAGCAGTTTTCACGGTAACAATGAGCAGTTCTTC,CASSFHGNNEQFF
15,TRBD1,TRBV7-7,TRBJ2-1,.,TGTGCCAGCAGCTTAGGACAGGGGGCTGGCAATGAGCAGTTCTTC,CASSLGQGAGNEQFF
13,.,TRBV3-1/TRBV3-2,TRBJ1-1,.,TGTGCCAGCACCCGGGTTCCGAACACTGAAGCTTTCTTT,CASTRVPNTEAFF